This TCR beta chain was recorded in a study of T-cell memory formation after mild COVID-19. At the level of the study: TCR clusters mostly belonged to single donors. Study results and limitations: Prior to infection, memory already included some responding clones, suggesting cross-reactive memory joined. SARS-CoV-2 specificity was not confirmed for second-wave clones peaking on day 37. Clones that contracted from day 15 to 85 were balanced CD4/CD8, while later expanders leaned CD4+.

TCRdb called the 5' RACE reads again in MiXCR, with one record for every CDR3 protein. The sample has around 110,000 distinct CDR3 sequences, approximately 15% seen once. CDR1 MDHEN and CDR2 SYDVKM come from the germline V gene. The CDR3 loop spans 14 amino acids. V shed 3 bases and J shed 4 bases, with 10 bases lying between them. As to this clonotype: Its antigen is still unknown.

This chain joins TRBV28 and TRBJ1-5; D might be TRBD1 (6 bases). The specimen sequenced was PBMCs or a T cell subset sorted from them (not recorded which). The clonotype was recovered from a man aged 18 to 35 who had mild COVID-19 (a few samples of this study predate the infection). Cell type and time point are not known. The CDR3 loop is CASSLVRGNQPQHF. The CDR3 coding sequence is TGTGCCAGCAGTTTGGTTAGGGGGAATCAGCCCCAGCATTTT.